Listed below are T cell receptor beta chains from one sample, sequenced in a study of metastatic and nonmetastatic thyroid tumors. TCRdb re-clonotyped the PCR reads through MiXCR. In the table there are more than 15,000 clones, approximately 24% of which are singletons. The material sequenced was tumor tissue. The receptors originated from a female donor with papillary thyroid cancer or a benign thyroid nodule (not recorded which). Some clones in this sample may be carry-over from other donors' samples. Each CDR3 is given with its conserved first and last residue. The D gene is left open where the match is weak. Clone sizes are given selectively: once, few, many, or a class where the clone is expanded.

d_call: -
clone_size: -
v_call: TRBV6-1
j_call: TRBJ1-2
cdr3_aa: CASSKTLQAEARYYGYTF
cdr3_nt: TGTGCCAGCAGTAAAACCCTACAGGCGGAGGCCAGATACTATGGCTACACCTTC

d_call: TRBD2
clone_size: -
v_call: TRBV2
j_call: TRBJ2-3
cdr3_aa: CASSGRTSGKDTQYF
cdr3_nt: TGTGCCAGCAGCGGAAGGACTAGCGGCAAAGATACGCAGTATTTT

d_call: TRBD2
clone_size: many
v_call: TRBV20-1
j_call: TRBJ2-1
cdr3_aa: CSADGTSGNEQFF
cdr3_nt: TGCAGTGCTGACGGGACTAGCGGCAATGAGCAGTTCTTC

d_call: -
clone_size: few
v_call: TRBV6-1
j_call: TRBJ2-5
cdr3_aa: CASSGTQGSRWDTQYF
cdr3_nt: TGTGCCAGCAGTGGGACCCAGGGATCTCGTTGGGATACCCAGTACTTC

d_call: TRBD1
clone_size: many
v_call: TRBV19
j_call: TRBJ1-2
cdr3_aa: CASRGQGGNYGYTF
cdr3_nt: TGTGCCAGTAGAGGACAGGGTGGTAACTATGGCTACACCTTC

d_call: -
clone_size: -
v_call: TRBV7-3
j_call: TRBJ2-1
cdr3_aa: CASILTRYYNEQFF
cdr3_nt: TGTGCCAGCATCTTAACGCGGTATTACAATGAGCAGTTCTTC

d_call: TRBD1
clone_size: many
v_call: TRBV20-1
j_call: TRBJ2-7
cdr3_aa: CSAREAGGYEQYF
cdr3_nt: TGCAGTGCTAGAGAGGCAGGGGGATACGAGCAGTACTTC

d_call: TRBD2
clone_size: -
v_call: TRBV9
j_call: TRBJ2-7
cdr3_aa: CASSVVTSGSYGQYF
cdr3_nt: TGTGCCAGCAGCGTAGTGACTAGCGGCTCCTACGGGCAGTACTTC

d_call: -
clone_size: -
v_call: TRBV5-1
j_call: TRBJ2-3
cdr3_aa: CASSLEQDTDTQYF
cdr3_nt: TGCGCCAGCAGCTTGGAACAGGACACAGATACGCAGTATTTT

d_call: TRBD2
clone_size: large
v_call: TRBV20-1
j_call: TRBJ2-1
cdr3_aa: CSVPGLAGFEQFF
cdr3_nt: TGCAGTGTTCCGGGACTAGCGGGGTTTGAGCAGTTCTTC

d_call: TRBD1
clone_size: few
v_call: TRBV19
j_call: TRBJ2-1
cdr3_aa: CASSPNRDRRVNEQFF
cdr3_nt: TGTGCCAGTAGCCCGAACCGGGACAGAAGGGTCAATGAGCAGTTCTTC

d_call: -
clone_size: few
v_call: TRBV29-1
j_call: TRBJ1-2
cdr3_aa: CSVEPRGVYGYTF
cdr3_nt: TGCAGCGTTGAACCCAGGGGAGTCTATGGCTACACCTTC

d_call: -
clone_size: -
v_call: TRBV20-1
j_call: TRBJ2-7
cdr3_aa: CSASPGRSLGGEQYF
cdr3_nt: TGCAGTGCTAGCCCCGGACGGAGCTTAGGGGGGGAGCAGTACTTC

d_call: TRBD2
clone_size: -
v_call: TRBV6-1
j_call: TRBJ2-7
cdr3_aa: CASLFPGLARYEQYF
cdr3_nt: TGTGCCAGCCTATTCCCGGGACTAGCTCGCTACGAGCAGTACTTC

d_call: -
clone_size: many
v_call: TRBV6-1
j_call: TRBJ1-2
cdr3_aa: CASNHQTQGSYGYTF
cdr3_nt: TGTGCCAGCAACCACCAAACTCAGGGTTCCTATGGCTACACCTTC

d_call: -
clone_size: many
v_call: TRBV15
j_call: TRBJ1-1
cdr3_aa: CATGPGMNTEAFF
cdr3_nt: TGTGCCACCGGCCCGGGGATGAACACTGAAGCTTTCTTT

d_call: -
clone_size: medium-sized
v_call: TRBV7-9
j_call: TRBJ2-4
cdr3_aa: CASSRGHLAKNIQYF
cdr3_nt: TGTGCCAGCAGCCGAGGACACCTAGCCAAAAACATTCAGTACTTC

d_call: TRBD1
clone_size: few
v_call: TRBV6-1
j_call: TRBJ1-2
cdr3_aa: CASILRDSDGYTF
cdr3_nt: TGTGCCAGCATCCTTAGGGACAGTGATGGCTACACCTTC

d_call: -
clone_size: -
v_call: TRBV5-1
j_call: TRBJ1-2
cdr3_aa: CASSLLSGGGRDYGYTF
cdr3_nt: TGCGCCAGCAGCTTGCTAAGTGGCGGGGGGCGCGACTATGGCTACACCTTC

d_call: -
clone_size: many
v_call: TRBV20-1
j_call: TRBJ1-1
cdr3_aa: CSARIGTNTEAFF
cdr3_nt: TGCAGTGCTAGGATTGGGACGAACACTGAAGCTTTCTTT

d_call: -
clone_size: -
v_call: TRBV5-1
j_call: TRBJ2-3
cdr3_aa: CASRDTTVSDTQYF
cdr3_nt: TGCGCCAGCAGGGACACCACGGTATCAGATACGCAGTATTTT

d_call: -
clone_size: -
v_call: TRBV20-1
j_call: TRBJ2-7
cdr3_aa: CSAREQGTGEQYF
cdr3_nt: TGCAGTGCTAGAGAACAGGGTACCGGCGAGCAGTACTTC

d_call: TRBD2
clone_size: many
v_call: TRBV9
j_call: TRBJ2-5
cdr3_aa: CASSGPSGARQETQYF
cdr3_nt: TGTGCCAGCAGCGGACCTAGCGGGGCCCGCCAAGAGACCCAGTACTTC

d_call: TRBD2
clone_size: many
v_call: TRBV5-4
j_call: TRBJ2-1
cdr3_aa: CASSWREGPSNEQFF
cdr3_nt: TGTGCCAGCAGCTGGCGGGAGGGCCCCAGCAATGAGCAGTTCTTC

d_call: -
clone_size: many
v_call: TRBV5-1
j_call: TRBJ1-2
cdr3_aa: CASSLVWGRYGYTF
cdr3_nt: TGCGCCAGCAGCTTGGTCTGGGGGCGATATGGCTACACCTTC

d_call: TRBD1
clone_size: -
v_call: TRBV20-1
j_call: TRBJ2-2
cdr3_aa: CSATAGQGYDTGELFF
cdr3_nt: TGCAGTGCTACCGCGGGACAGGGGTACGACACCGGGGAGCTGTTTTTT

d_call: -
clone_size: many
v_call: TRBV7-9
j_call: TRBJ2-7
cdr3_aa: CASSLERVEQYF
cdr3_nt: TGTGCCAGCAGCTTAGAACGGGTCGAGCAGTACTTC

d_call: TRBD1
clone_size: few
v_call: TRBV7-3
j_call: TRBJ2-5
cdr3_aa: CASSVTGGAETQYF
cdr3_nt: TGTGCCAGCAGCGTTACAGGGGGCGCAGAGACCCAGTACTTC

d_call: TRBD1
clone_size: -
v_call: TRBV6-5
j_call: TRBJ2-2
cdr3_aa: CASSCGVQGGAGELFF
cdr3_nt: TGTGCCAGCAGTTGTGGAGTACAGGGGGGCGCCGGGGAGCTGTTTTTT

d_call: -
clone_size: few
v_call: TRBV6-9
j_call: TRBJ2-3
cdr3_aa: CASIDSQGPSDTQYF
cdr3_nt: TGCGCCAGCATTGATTCCCAGGGCCCGTCAGATACGCAGTATTTT

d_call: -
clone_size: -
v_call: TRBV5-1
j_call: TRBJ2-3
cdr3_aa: CASSLAGAADTQYF
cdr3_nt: TGCGCCAGCAGCTTGGCGGGGGCGGCAGATACGCAGTATTTT

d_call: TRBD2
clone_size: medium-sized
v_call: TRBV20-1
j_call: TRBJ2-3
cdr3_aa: CSAPLSGTSTDTQYF
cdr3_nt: TGCAGTGCTCCTCTCAGCGGGACTAGCACAGATACGCAGTATTTT

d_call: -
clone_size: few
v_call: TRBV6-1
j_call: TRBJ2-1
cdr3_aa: CASSPGPRYNEQFF
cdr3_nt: TGTGCCAGCAGTCCCGGACCTCGCTACAATGAGCAGTTCTTC

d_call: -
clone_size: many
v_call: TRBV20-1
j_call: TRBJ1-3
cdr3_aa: CSATGRTYRGGNTIYF
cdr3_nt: TGCAGTGCTACCGGACGGACGTATCGCGGTGGAAACACCATATATTTT

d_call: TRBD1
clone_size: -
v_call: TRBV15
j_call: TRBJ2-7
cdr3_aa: CATSSRQGDYEQYF
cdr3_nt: TGTGCCACCAGCAGCCGACAGGGAGACTACGAGCAGTACTTC

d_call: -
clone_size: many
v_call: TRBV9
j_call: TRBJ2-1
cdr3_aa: CASSVAIDPYNEQFF
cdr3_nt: TGTGCCAGCAGCGTAGCCATTGACCCCTACAATGAGCAGTTCTTC

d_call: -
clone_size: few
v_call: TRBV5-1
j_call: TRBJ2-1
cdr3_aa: CASSLRQYYNEQFF
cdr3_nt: TGCGCCAGCAGCTTGAGACAGTATTACAATGAGCAGTTCTTC

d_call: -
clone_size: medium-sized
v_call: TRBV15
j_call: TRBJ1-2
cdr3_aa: CATSRLDSLDGYTF
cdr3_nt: TGTGCCACCAGCAGGCTTGACAGTCTAGATGGCTACACCTTC

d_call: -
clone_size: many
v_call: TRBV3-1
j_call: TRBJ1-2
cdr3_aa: CASSQDHRGAGYGYTF
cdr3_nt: TGTGCCAGCAGCCAAGATCACCGGGGCGCGGGCTATGGCTACACCTTC

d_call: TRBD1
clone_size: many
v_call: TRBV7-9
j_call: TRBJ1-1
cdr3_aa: CASSFRVTGGSEAFF
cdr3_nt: TGTGCCAGCAGCTTTCGTGTGACAGGGGGCTCTGAAGCTTTCTTT

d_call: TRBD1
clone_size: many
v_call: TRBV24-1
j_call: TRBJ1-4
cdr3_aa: CATSDPQTGEVEKLFF
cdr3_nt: TGTGCCACCAGTGACCCTCAGACAGGGGAGGTTGAAAAACTGTTTTTT

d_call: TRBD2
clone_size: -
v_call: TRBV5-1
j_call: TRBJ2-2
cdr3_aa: CASSRTSGSTGELFF
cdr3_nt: TGCGCCAGCAGCCGGACTAGCGGGTCCACCGGGGAGCTGTTTTTT

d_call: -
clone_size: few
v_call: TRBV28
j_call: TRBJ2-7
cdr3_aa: CASTRLLGDNEHYF
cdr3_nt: TGTGCCAGCACTAGGTTACTAGGGGACAACGAGCACTACTTC

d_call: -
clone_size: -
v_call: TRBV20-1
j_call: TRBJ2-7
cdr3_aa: CSASREVTYYEQYF
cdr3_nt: TGCAGTGCTAGCAGGGAGGTAACCTACTACGAGCAGTACTTC

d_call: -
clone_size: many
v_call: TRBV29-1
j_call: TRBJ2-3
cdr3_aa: CSAWTDTQYF
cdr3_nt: TGCAGCGCCTGGACAGATACGCAGTATTTT

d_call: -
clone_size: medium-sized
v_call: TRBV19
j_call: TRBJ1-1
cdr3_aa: CASSIGFSEAFF
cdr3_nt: TGTGCCAGTAGTATTGGTTTCTCAGAAGCTTTCTTT

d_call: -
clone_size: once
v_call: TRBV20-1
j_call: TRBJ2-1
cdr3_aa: CSAREQGGIFTHNEQFF
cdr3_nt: TGCAGTGCTAGAGAGCAGGGCGGGATCTTTACCCACAATGAGCAGTTCTTC

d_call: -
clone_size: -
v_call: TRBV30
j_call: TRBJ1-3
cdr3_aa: CAWSVLGQRLRGSGNTIYF
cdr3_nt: TGTGCCTGGAGTGTACTAGGACAGCGGTTAAGGGGCTCTGGAAACACCATATATTTT

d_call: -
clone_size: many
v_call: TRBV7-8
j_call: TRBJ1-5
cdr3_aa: CASSLDSRAQHF
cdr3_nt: TGTGCCAGCAGCTTAGATAGTCGGGCCCAGCATTTT

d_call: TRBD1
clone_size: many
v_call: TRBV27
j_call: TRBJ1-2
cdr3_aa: CASGLGTVEGYTF
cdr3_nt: TGTGCCAGCGGCCTCGGGACAGTAGAAGGCTACACCTTC

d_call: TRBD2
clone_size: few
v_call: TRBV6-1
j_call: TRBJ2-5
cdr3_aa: CASSGAGRAKVSETQYF
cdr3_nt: TGTGCCAGCAGTGGGGCGGGGAGGGCGAAGGTGTCAGAGACCCAGTACTTC

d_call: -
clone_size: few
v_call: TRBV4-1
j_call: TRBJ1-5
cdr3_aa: CASSQEGSRQPQHF
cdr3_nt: TGCGCCAGCAGCCAAGAGGGTAGTCGGCAGCCCCAGCATTTT

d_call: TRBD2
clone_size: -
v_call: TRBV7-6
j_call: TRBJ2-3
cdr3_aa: CASSAIGLAERTDTQYF
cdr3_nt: TGTGCCAGCAGCGCCATTGGACTAGCGGAACGCACAGATACTCAGTATTTT

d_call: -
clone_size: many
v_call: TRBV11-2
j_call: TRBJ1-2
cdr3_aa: CASSPSGADGYTF
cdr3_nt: TGTGCCAGCAGCCCATCCGGGGCAGATGGCTACACCTTC